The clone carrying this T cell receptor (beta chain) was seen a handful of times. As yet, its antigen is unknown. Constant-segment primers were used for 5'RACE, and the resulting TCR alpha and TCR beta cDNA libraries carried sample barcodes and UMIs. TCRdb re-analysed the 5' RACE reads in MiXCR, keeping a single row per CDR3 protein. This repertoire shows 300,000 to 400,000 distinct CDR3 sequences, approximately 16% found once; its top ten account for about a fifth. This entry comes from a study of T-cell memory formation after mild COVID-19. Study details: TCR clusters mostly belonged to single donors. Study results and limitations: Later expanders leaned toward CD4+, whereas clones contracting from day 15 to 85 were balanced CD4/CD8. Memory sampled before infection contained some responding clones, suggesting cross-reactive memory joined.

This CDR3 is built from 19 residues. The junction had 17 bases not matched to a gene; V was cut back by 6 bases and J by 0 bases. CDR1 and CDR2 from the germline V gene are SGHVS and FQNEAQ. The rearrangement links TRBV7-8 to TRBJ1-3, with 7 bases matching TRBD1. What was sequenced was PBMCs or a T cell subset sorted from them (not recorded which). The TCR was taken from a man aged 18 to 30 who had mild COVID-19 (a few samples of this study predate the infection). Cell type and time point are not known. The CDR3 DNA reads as TGTGCCAGCAGTTCCTACCCTCTCTTACGGGACAGCTCTGGAAACACCATATATTTT. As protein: CASSSYPLLRDSSGNTIYF. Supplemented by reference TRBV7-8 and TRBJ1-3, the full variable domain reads GAGVSQSPRYKVAKRGQDVALRCDPISGHVSLFWYQQALGQGPEFLTYFQNEAQLDKSGLPSDRFFAERPEGSVSTLKIQRTQQEDSAVYLCASSSYPLLRDSSGNTIYFGEGSWLTVV.